This TCR beta chain derives from a study of response to subunit inactivated influenza vaccine. Study-level findings and limits: Each seasonal influenza vaccination recruits few new T cells, the authors suggested.

Using its own MiXCR run on the RT-PCR reads, TCRdb lists one record per CDR3 protein. Among about 160,000 distinct CDR3 sequences, under 13% were seen once, and the ten largest hold around an eighth. Notes on this clonotype: Its target is unknown.

The CDR3 runs to 14 residues. Germline CDR1 reads SEHNR; CDR2 reads FQNEAQ (reference sequence). The V and J ends lost 5 bases and 0 bases respectively, with 10 bases between them. Specimen: non-naive T cells sorted from PBMCs, collected more than 35 days after vaccination. The chain is built from TRBV7-9 and TRBJ1-1; TRBD1 might be the D (5 bases). The receptor's source is a man in his forties or fifties who received an inactivated influenza vaccine. The CDR3 DNA sequence: TGTGCCAGCAGCCCGACAGAGTTGAACACTGAAGCTTTCTTT. This translates into CASSPTELNTEAFF.